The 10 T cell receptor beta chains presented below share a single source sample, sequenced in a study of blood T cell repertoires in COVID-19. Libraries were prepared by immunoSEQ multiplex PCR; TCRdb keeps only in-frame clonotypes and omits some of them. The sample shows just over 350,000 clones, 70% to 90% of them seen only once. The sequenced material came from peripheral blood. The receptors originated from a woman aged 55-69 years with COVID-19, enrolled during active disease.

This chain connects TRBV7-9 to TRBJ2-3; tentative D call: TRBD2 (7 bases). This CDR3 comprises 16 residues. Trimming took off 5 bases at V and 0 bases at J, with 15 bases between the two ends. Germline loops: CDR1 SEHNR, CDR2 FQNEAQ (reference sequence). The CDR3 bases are TGTGCCAGCAGCCTGGGGGGGCCTTTTAGCACAGATACGCAGTATTTT. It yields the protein CASSLGGPFSTDTQYF.

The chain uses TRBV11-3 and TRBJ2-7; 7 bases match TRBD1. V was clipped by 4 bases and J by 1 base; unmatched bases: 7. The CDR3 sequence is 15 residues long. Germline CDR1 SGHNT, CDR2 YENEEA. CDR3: CASSSPGQRSYEQYF. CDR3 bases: TGTGCCAGCAGCTCTCCGGGACAGAGATCCTACGAGCAGTACTTC.

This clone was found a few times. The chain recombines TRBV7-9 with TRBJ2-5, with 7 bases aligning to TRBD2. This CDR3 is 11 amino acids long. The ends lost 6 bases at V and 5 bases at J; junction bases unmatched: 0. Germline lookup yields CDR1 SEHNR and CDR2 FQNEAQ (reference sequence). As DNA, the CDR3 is TGTGCCAGCAGGCGGGGGGAGACCCAGTACTTC. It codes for CASRRGETQYF.

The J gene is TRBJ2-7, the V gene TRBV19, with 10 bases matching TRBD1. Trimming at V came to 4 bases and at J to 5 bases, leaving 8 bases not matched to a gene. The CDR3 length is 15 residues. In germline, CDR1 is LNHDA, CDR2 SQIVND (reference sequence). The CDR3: CASSRGQGISDEQYF. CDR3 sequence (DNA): TGTGCCAGTAGTAGGGGACAGGGGATAAGTGACGAGCAGTACTTC.

CDR3 protein: CASSPVLGTENYGYTF. The CDR3 coding sequence is TGTGCCAGTAGCCCTGTCCTCGGGACAGAGAACTATGGCTACACCTTC. This chain links TRBV19 with TRBJ1-2; 7 positions agree with TRBD1. The length of the CDR3 is 16 residues. CDR1 is LNHDA, CDR2 SQIVND, per germline (reference sequence). V shed 6 bases and J 2 bases; nucleotides not matched to a gene: 12.

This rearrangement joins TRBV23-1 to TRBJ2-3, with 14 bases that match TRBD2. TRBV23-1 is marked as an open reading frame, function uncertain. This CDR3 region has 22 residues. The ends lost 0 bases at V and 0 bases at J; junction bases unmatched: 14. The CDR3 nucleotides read TGCGCCAGCAGTCAATCCGGACTAGCGGGGGGTCGCCTAGTAGCTAGCACAGATACGCAGTATTTT. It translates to CASSQSGLAGGRLVASTDTQYF.

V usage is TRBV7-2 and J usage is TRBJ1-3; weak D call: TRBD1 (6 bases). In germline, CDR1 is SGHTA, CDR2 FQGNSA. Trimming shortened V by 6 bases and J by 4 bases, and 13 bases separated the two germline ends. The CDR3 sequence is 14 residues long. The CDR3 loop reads CASRTQGLGNTIYF. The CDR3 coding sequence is TGTGCCAGCAGAACCCAGGGGTTGGGAAACACCATATATTTT.

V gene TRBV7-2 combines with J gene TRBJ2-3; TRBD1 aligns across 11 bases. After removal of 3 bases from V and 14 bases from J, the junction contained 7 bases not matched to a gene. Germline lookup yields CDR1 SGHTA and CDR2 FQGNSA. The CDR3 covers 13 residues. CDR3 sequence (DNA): TGTGCCAGCAGCTTCAGGGACAGGGGGTCTGTGTATTTT. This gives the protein CASSFRDRGSVYF.

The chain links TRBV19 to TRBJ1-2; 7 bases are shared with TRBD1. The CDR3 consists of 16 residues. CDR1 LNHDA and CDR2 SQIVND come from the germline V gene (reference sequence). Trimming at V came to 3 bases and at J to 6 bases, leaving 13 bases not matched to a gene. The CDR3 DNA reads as TGTGCCAGTAGTATCAAAACGACAGGGTTTACGCATGGCTACACCTTC. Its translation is CASSIKTTGFTHGYTF. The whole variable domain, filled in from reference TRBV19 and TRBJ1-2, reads DGGITQSPKYLFRKEGQNVTLSCEQNLNHDAMYWYRQDPGQGLRLIYYSQIVNDFQKGDIAEGYSVSREKKESFPLTVTSAQKNPTAFYLCASSIKTTGFTHGYTFGSGTRLTVV.

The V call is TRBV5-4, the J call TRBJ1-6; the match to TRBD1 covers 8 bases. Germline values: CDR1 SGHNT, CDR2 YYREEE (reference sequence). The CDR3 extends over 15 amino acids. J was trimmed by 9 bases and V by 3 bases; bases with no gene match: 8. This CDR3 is CASSSQTGVVSPLHF. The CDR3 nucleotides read TGTGCCAGCAGCTCACAGACAGGGGTGGTTTCACCCCTCCACTTT.